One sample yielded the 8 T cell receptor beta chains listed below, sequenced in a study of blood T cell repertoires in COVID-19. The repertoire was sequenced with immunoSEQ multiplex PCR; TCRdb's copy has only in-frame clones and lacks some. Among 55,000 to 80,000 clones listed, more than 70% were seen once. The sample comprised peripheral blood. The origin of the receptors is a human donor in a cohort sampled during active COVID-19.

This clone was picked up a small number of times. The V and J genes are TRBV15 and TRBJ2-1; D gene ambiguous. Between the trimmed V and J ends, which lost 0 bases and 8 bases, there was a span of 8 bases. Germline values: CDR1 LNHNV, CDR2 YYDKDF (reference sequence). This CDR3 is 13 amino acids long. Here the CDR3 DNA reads TGTGCCACCAGCAGAGATTACCGAGATGAGCAGTTCTTC. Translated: CATSRDYRDEQFF. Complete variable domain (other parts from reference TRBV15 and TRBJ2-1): DAMVIQNPRYQVTQFGKPVTLSCSQTLNHNVMYWYQQKSSQAPKLLFHYYDKDFNNEADTPDNFQSRRPNTSFCFLDIRSPGLGDTAMYLCATSRDYRDEQFFGPGTRLTVL.

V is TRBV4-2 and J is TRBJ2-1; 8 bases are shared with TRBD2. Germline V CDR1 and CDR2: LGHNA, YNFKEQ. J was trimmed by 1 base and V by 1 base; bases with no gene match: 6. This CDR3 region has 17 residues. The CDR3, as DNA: TGTGCCAGCAGCCAAGTCAAGGGCGGGGGGTCCTACAATGAGCAGTTCTTC. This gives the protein CASSQVKGGGSYNEQFF.

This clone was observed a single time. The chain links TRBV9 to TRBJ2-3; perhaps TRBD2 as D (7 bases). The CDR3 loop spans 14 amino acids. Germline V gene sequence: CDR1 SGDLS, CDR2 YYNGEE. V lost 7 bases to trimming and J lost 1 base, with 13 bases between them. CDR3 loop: CASGGGAGTDTQYF. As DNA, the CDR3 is TGTGCCAGCGGAGGGGGGGCGGGCACAGATACGCAGTATTTT.

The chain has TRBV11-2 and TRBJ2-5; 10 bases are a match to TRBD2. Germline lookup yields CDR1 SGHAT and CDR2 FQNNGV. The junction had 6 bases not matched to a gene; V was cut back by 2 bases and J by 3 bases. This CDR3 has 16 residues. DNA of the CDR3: TGTGCCAGCAGCTTAAGAGAAGCGGGGGGGAAAGAGACCCAGTACTTC. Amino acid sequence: CASSLREAGGKETQYF.

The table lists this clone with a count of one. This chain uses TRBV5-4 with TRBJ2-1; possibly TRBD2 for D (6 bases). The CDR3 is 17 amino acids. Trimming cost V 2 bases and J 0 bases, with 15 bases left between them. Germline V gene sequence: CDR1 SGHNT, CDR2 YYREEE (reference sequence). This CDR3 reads CASSLNSAGPSYNEQFF. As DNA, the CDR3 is TGTGCCAGCAGCTTAAACTCCGCGGGGCCCTCCTACAATGAGCAGTTCTTC.

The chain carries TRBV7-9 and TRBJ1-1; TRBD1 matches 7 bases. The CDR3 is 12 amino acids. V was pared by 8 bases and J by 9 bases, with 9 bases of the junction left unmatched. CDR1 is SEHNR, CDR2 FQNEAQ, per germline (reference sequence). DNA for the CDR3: TGTGCCAGCTCTCGGGACAGAAGGAAAGCTTTCTTT. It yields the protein CASSRDRRKAFF.

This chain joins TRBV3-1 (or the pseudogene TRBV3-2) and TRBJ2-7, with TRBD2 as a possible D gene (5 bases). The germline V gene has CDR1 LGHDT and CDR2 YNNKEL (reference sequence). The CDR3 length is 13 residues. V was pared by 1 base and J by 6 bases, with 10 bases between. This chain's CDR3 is CASSQALASEQYF. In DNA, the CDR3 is TGTGCCAGCAGCCAAGCTCTAGCCTCCGAGCAGTACTTC.

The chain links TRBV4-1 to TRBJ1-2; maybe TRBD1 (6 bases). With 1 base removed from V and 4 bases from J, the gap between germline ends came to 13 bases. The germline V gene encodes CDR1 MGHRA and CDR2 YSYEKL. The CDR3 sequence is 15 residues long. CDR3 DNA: TGCGCCAGCAGCCAAGGGGGCAGGGGCAGCTATGGCTACACCTTC. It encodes CASSQGGRGSYGYTF.